One sample yielded the 30 T cell receptor beta chains listed below, sequenced in a study of cytomegalovirus exposure and HLA in healthy donors. Use of 60 Vbeta and 13 Jbeta primers characterized the PCR. Method: immunoSEQ multiplex PCR; TCRdb's copy keeps in-frame clones and lacks some. The data show 200,000 or so clones, with roughly 82% seen just once and about 2.6% held by the top ten. Sample: PBMCs. The receptors derive from a woman between 50 and 59 years old in good health and CMV-seropositive.

Only one count was recorded for this clone. This chain uses TRBV2 with TRBJ2-3; 8 bases are a match to TRBD1. With V trimmed by 4 bases and J by 3 bases, 3 bases remained unmatched. The CDR3 has 14 amino acids. CDR1 and CDR2 from the germline V gene are SNHLY and FYNNEI. CDR3 protein: CASSGTGWTDTQYF. The CDR3 nucleotides are TGTGCCAGCAGTGGGACAGGGTGGACAGATACGCAGTATTTT.

This chain links TRBV11-1 with TRBJ2-1; 8 bases match TRBD2. Germline loops: CDR1 SGHAT, CDR2 FQDESV (reference sequence). This CDR3 region has 19 residues. J gave up 1 base and V 1 base, and 12 bases lay outside the gene matches. In DNA, the CDR3 is TGTGCCAGCAGCTTAGGGGTGGGAGCGGGGGTAGAATCCTACAATGAGCAGTTCTTC. Translation: CASSLGVGAGVESYNEQFF. The full variable domain, with the rest looked up from reference TRBV11-1 and TRBJ2-1, is EAEVAQSPRYKITEKSQAVAFWCDPISGHATLYWYRQILGQGPELLVQFQDESVVDDSQLPKDRFSAERLKGVDSTLKIQPAELGDSAMYLCASSLGVGAGVESYNEQFFGPGTRLTVL.

The chain couples TRBV28 to TRBJ1-5; weak D call: TRBD1 (6 bases). Germline values: CDR1 MDHEN, CDR2 SYDVKM. V gave up 4 bases and J gave up 6 bases, with 10 bases separating them. The CDR3 is 13 residues long. CDR3 residues: CASSWGLGQPQHF. The CDR3 nucleotides are TGTGCCAGCAGTTGGGGGCTGGGTCAGCCCCAGCATTTT.

The rearrangement joins TRBV5-6 to TRBJ2-4; 11 bases line up with TRBD1. CDR3 length equals 17 residues. Germline CDR1 is SGHDT and CDR2 is YYEEEE. After removal of 3 bases from V and 2 bases from J, the junction contained 7 bases not matched to a gene. The CDR3 region has the DNA TGTGCCAGCAGCTCCGGGACAGGGGGGAGGACCAAAAACATTCAGTACTTC. It encodes CASSSGTGGRTKNIQYF.

The chain uses TRBV5-4 and TRBJ1-2; the D is unclear. CDR3 size: 13 residues. Deletions cut 2 bases from V and 4 bases from J, with 9 bases between. CDR1 is SGHNT, CDR2 YYREEE, per germline (reference sequence). The CDR3 is CASSLRGSYGYTF. CDR3 coding DNA: TGTGCCAGCAGCTTACGGGGTAGCTATGGCTACACCTTC.

This clone was seen a few times. DNA of the CDR3: TGTGCCAGCAGCGGGGGTGGGGGCGACACCGGGGAGCTGTTTTTT. The encoded protein is CASSGGGGDTGELFF. The V and J genes are TRBV5-6 and TRBJ2-2; D is possibly TRBD1 (6 bases). Germline CDR1 is SGHDT and CDR2 is YYEEEE. CDR3 length: 15 amino acids. Deletions cut 4 bases from V and 3 bases from J, with 13 bases between. The variable domain in full, completed from reference TRBV5-6 and TRBJ2-2, reads DAGVTQSPTHLIKTRGQQVTLRCSPKSGHDTVSWYQQALGQGPQFIFQYYEEEERQRGNFPDRFSGHQFPNYSSELNVNALLLGDSALYLCASSGGGGDTGELFFGEGSRLTVL.

The V gene is TRBV4-3, the J gene TRBJ2-3, with 11 bases fitting TRBD2. Germline lookup yields CDR1 LGHNA and CDR2 YSLEER. The V and J ends lost 0 bases and 5 bases, in that order; junction bases with no gene match: 7. The CDR3 contains 17 residues. The CDR3 region has the DNA TGCGCCAGCAGCCAAGAGTATAGCGGGGGGGCGAGAGATACGCAGTATTTT. It translates to CASSQEYSGGARDTQYF.

To note about this clone: This specimen includes other DNA sequences encoding the same CDR3. The chain employs TRBV2 and TRBJ2-3, with D hard to call. Per the germline V gene, CDR1 is SNHLY and CDR2 is FYNNEI. The V end lost 5 bases, the J end lost 2 bases, and 5 bases lay between the germline ends. CDR3 length: 12 residues. CDR3 bases: TGTGCCAGCAGTCCCAACACAGATACGCAGTATTTT. Its translation is CASSPNTDTQYF.

The rearrangement links TRBV2 to TRBJ2-3; 13 bases agree with TRBD2. The trim removed 6 bases at V and 4 bases at J, leaving 4 bases unmatched. Germline V lookup: CDR1 SNHLY, CDR2 FYNNEI. The CDR3 has 15 amino acids. The CDR3 loop is CASRRLAGGPDTQYF. The CDR3 region has the DNA TGTGCCAGCAGGCGACTAGCGGGGGGCCCAGATACGCAGTATTTT.

The chain is built from TRBV6-6 and TRBJ2-2; tentatively, D is TRBD1 (6 bases). The CDR3 is 15 amino acids. V gave up 6 bases and J gave up 2 bases, with 13 bases separating them. Germline V gene data show CDR1 as MNHNY and CDR2 as SVGAGI (reference sequence). The CDR3 loop is CASSPRGANTGELFF. The DNA for the CDR3 is TGTGCCAGCAGCCCCAGGGGCGCTAACACCGGGGAGCTGTTTTTT.

This clone was seen a handful of times. The rearrangement links TRBV2 to TRBJ2-3; 11 bases are a match to TRBD2. The ends lost 5 bases at V and 2 bases at J; junction bases unmatched: 3. The CDR3 loop spans 15 amino acids. Germline V gene sequence: CDR1 SNHLY, CDR2 FYNNEI. The CDR3, as DNA: TGTGCCAGCAGTTCGGGACTAGCGGTCACAGATACGCAGTATTTT. It encodes CASSSGLAVTDTQYF.

J is TRBJ1-1 and V is TRBV10-3, with 9 bases identical to TRBD1. The CDR3 runs 16 residues. Germline trimming cut 6 bases from V and 8 bases from J; bases unmatched to any gene: 16. Germline CDR1 ENHRY, CDR2 SYGVKD. The CDR3, as DNA: TGTGCCATCAGCGTCGCCAAAAGAACAGGGGGCCTCGAAGCTTTCTTT. Its translation: CAISVAKRTGGLEAFF.

The chain employs TRBV7-9 and TRBJ2-3, with 12 bases that match TRBD2. Germline V gives CDR1 SEHNR, CDR2 FQNEAQ (reference sequence). J was trimmed by 3 bases and V by 1 base; bases with no gene match: 2. The CDR3 has 16 amino acids. The CDR3 loop reads CASSLVLAGGTDTQYF. The CDR3 DNA follows: TGTGCCAGCAGCTTAGTGCTAGCGGGGGGGACAGATACGCAGTATTTT.

The rearrangement joins TRBV9 to TRBJ1-2; D perhaps matches TRBD1 (6 bases). Trimming left V 4 bases short and J 0 bases short, with 16 bases between. The germline CDR1 and CDR2 sequences are SGDLS and YYNGEE. The CDR3 runs 16 residues. In DNA, the CDR3 is TGTGCCAGCAGCCCAGGGGTCCTTAGGCCTAACTATGGCTACACCTTC. Translating it yields CASSPGVLRPNYGYTF.

The chain recombines TRBV7-2 with TRBJ2-1; 8 positions match TRBD1. Trimming cost V 0 bases and J 9 bases; bases outside gene matches: 10. The germline V gene encodes CDR1 SGHTA and CDR2 FQGNSA. CDR3 length equals 16 residues. In DNA form, the CDR3 reads TGTGCCAGCAGCTTAGCCTCCGGGACAGGATCTATTGAGCAGTTCTTC. Its translation: CASSLASGTGSIEQFF.

The chain employs TRBV7-9 and TRBJ1-4; no firm D call. Germline CDR1 is SEHNR and CDR2 is FQNEAQ (reference sequence). With 1 base removed from V and 5 bases from J, the gap between germline ends came to 8 bases. The length of the CDR3 is 14 residues. The CDR3 DNA is TGTGCCAGCAGCTTAGGGACGGGGAATGAAAAACTGTTTTTT. It yields the protein CASSLGTGNEKLFF.

This clone has a handful of counts. The V and J genes are TRBV6-6 and TRBJ2-7; 12 bases match TRBD2. V trimming: 7 bases; J trimming: 9 bases; junction bases outside the gene matches: 7. The germline V gene encodes CDR1 MNHNY and CDR2 SVGAGI (reference sequence). The CDR3 loop spans 13 amino acids. For the CDR3, the DNA is TGTGCCAGCACAGAGACTAGCGGGGGACCGCAGTACTTC. Protein: CASTETSGGPQYF.

The rearrangement uses TRBV4-3 and TRBJ1-1; D remains unclear. V gave up 0 bases and J gave up 11 bases, with 16 bases separating them. Germline V gene lookup returns CDR1 LGHNA and CDR2 YSLEER. The CDR3 contains 14 residues. CDR3 nucleotides: TGCGCCAGCAGCCAAGATTGGTCGGGCAGGAGGGCTTTCTTT. Amino acid sequence: CASSQDWSGRRAFF.

This rearrangement joins TRBV11-2 to TRBJ1-1; D is possibly TRBD1 (5 bases). CDR1 is SGHAT and CDR2 is FQNNGV in the germline V gene. The CDR3 length is 12 residues. V lost 3 bases, J lost 4 bases, and 6 bases lay in between. CDR3 nucleotide sequence: TGTGCCAGCAGCTTCGGGGGCACTGAAGCTTTCTTT. This encodes CASSFGGTEAFF.

This rearrangement joins TRBV6-1 to TRBJ2-7; 7 bases are a match to TRBD1. Looked up from germline, CDR1 is MNHNS and CDR2 is SASEGT. The CDR3 extends over 15 amino acids. J lost 0 bases, V lost 10 bases, and 12 bases had no gene match. The CDR3 DNA reads as TGTGCCACCCTTTCGGACAGGCCGAGCTCCTACGAGCAGTACTTC. Translation: CATLSDRPSSYEQYF.

V and J are TRBV6-1 and TRBJ1-1; 8 nucleotides agree with TRBD1. In germline, CDR1 is MNHNS, CDR2 SASEGT. The CDR3 extends over 15 amino acids. The J segment lost 4 bases and the V segment lost 4 bases, leaving 8 bases of the junction unmatched. CDR3 residues: CASSAYTTGGTEAFF. DNA of the CDR3: TGTGCCAGCAGTGCTTATACCACAGGGGGCACTGAAGCTTTCTTT.

The gene calls are TRBV7-8 and TRBJ2-7; no clear D gene. The germline V and J ends were trimmed by 5 bases and 1 base, with 9 bases remaining between them. This CDR3 comprises 13 residues. Germline CDR1 is SGHVS and CDR2 is FQNEAQ. CDR3 region: CASSGGVSYEQYF. The DNA of the CDR3 is TGTGCCAGCAGCGGTGGAGTATCCTACGAGCAGTACTTC.

The CDR3, as DNA: TGTGCCAGCTCACCACCGGGGAGAGAGTTGAACACTGAAGCTTTCTTT. It is translated as CASSPPGRELNTEAFF. The chain uses TRBV18 and TRBJ1-1; no definite D call. The CDR3 consists of 16 residues. Germline CDR1 is KGHSH and CDR2 is LQKENI. V was trimmed by 0 bases and J by 0 bases, leaving 11 bases between them.

This clone has just one count. J is TRBJ2-5 and V is TRBV5-8, with 11 bases matching TRBD2. Germline loops: CDR1 SGHTS, CDR2 YDEGEE. The V segment lost 4 bases and the J segment 11 bases; nucleotides outside the gene matches: 13. CDR3 length: 15 amino acids. CDR3 DNA: TGTGCCAGCAGCCACGGGACTAGCGGCCGGGGTGAGCAGTACTTC. It encodes CASSHGTSGRGEQYF.

V gene TRBV19 combines with J gene TRBJ2-4; 8 positions agree with TRBD1. V was pared by 4 bases and J by 1 base, with 6 bases of the junction left unmatched. This CDR3 region has 16 residues. CDR1 and CDR2 from the germline V gene are LNHDA and SQIVND (reference sequence). CDR3 residues: CASSTAQGAAKNIQYF. The CDR3 DNA reads TGTGCCAGTAGTACGGCGCAGGGGGCGGCCAAAAACATTCAGTACTTC.

This chain connects TRBV4-2 to TRBJ2-4; D remains unclear. With 1 base removed from V and 8 bases from J, the gap between germline ends came to 18 bases. This CDR3 has 16 residues. The germline V gene has CDR1 LGHNA and CDR2 YNFKEQ. For the CDR3, the DNA is TGTGCCAGCAGCCAAGGACTGGCAGCAGTTAAGGACATTCAGTACTTC. Its translation: CASSQGLAAVKDIQYF.

This rearrangement joins TRBV27 to TRBJ1-5; 7 bases match TRBD1. The length of the CDR3 is 15 residues. Germline V lookup: CDR1 MNHEY, CDR2 SMNVEV (reference sequence). Losses at the gene ends were 5 bases for V and 6 bases for J; bases not matched to a gene: 10. The CDR3 sequence is CASSPDRLEGQPQHF. In nucleotides, the CDR3 is TGTGCCAGCAGTCCGGACAGGTTAGAGGGTCAGCCCCAGCATTTT.

The chain joins TRBV5-4 to TRBJ2-5, with 11 nucleotides matching TRBD2. The germline CDR1 and CDR2 sequences are SGHNT and YYREEE (reference sequence). V was pared by 0 bases and J by 2 bases, with 3 bases of the junction left unmatched. The CDR3 loop spans 16 amino acids. In nucleotides, the CDR3 is TGTGCCAGCAGCTTGGGACTAGCGGGGTCTCAAGAGACCCAGTACTTC. Encoded protein: CASSLGLAGSQETQYF.

This clone was detected a few times. The genes are TRBV27 and TRBJ1-5; TRBD1 matches at 9 bases. Looked up from germline, CDR1 is MNHEY and CDR2 is SMNVEV (reference sequence). V was clipped by 3 bases and J by 6 bases; unmatched bases: 3. The CDR3 covers 14 residues. The CDR3 reads CASSFTGGGQPQHF. The CDR3 bases are TGTGCCAGCAGTTTTACAGGGGGCGGTCAGCCCCAGCATTTT.

V usage is TRBV23-1 and J usage is TRBJ2-7; perhaps TRBD1 as D (5 bases). TRBV23-1 is sorted into the ORF group, with uncertain function. This CDR3 contains 15 residues. Trimming removed 2 bases at V and 12 bases at J, with 23 bases between. The CDR3 DNA sequence: TGCGCCAGCAGTCAACCGCCCTTTAGTCAGGGTGGTATGTACTTC. Translated: CASSQPPFSQGGMYF.